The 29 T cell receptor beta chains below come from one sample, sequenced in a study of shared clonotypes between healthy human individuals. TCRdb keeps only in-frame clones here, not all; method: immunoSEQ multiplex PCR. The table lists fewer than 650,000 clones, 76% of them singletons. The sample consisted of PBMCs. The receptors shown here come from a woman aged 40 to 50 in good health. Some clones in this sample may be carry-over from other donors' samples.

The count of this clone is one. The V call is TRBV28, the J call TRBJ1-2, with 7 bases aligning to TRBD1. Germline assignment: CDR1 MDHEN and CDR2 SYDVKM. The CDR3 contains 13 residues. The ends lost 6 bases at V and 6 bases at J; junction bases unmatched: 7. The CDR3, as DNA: TGTGCCAGCAGAAAACAGGGGACGGATGGCTACACCTTC. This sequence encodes CASRKQGTDGYTF.

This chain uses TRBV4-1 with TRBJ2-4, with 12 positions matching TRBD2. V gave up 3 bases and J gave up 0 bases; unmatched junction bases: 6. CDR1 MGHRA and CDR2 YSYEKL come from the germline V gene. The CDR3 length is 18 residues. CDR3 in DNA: TGCGCCAGCAGCCATGGACTAGCGGGGTTACTAGCCAAAAACATTCAGTACTTC. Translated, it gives CASSHGLAGLLAKNIQYF.

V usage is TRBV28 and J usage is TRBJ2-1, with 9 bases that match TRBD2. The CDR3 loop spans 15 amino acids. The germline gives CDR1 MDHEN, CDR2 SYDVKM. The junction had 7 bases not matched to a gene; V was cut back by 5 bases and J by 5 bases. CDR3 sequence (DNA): TGTGCCAGCAGTACCTTCAGCGGGAGGCACAATGAGCAGTTCTTC. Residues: CASSTFSGRHNEQFF.

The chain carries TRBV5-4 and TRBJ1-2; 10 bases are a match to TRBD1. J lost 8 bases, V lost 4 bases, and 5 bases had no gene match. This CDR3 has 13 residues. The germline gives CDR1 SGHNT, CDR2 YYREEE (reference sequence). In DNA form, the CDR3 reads TGTGCCAGCAGCACCGACAGGGGGCGAGGCTACACCTTC. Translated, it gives CASSTDRGRGYTF.

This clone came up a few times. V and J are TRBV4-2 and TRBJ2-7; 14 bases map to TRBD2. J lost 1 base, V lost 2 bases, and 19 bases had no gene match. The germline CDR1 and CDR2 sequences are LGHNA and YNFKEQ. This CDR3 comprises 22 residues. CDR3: CASSQRHATGTSGRGGSYEQYF. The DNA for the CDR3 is TGTGCCAGCAGCCAACGCCACGCCACCGGGACTAGCGGGAGAGGGGGGTCCTACGAGCAGTACTTC.

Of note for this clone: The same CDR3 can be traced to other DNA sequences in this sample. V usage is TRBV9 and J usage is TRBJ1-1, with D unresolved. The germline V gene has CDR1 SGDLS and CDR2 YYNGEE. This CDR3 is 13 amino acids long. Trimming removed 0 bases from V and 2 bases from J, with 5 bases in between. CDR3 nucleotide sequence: TGTGCCAGCAGCGTAGGGCCAAACACTGAAGCTTTCTTT. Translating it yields CASSVGPNTEAFF.

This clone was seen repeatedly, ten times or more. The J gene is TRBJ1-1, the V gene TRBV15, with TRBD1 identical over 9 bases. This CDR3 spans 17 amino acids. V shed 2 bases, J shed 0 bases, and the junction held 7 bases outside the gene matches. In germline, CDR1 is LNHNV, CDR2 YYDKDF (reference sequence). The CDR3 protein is CATSRNRDRALNTEAFF. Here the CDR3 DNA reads TGTGCCACCAGCAGAAACCGGGACAGGGCCCTGAACACTGAAGCTTTCTTT.

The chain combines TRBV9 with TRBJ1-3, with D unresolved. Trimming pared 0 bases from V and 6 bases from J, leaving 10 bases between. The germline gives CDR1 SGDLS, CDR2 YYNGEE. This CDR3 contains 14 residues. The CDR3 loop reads CASSVDGGLNTIYF. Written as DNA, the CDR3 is TGTGCCAGCAGCGTAGATGGAGGCTTAAACACCATATATTTT.

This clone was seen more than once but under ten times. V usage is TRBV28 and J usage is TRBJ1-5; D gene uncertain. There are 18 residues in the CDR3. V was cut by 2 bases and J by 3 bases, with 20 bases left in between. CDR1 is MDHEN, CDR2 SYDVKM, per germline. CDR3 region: CASSLNPQANLYNQPQHF. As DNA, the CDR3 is TGTGCCAGCAGTTTAAACCCCCAGGCTAATCTTTACAATCAGCCCCAGCATTTT. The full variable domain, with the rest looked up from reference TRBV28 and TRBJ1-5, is DVKVTQSSRYLVKRTGEKVFLECVQDMDHENMFWYRQDPGLGLRLIYFSYDVKMKEKGDIPEGYSVSREKKERFSLILESASTNQTSMYLCASSLNPQANLYNQPQHFGDGTRLSIL.

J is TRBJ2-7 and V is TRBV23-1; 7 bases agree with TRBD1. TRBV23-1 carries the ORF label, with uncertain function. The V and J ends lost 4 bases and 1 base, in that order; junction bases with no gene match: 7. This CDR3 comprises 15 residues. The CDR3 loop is CASSLGDRKSYEQYF. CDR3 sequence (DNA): TGCGCCAGCAGTCTTGGGGACAGAAAGTCCTACGAGCAGTACTTC.

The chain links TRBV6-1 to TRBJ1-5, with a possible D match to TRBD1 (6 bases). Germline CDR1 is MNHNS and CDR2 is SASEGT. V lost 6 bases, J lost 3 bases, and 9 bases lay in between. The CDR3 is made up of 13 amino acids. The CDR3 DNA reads TGTGCCAGCAGACAGGGCCTCAATCAGCCCCAGCATTTT. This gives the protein CASRQGLNQPQHF.

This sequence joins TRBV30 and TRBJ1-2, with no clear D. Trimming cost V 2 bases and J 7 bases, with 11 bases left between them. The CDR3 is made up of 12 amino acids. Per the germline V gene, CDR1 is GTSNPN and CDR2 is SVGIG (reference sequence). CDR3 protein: CAWSPHPFGYTF. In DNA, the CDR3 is TGTGCCTGGAGTCCCCACCCATTTGGCTACACCTTC.

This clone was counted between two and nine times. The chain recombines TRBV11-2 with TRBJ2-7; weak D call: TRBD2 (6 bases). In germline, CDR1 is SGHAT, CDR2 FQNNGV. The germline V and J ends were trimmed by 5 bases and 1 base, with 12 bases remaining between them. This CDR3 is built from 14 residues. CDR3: CASSPLGGSYEQYF. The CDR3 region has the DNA TGTGCCAGCAGCCCCCTCGGGGGTTCCTACGAGCAGTACTTC.

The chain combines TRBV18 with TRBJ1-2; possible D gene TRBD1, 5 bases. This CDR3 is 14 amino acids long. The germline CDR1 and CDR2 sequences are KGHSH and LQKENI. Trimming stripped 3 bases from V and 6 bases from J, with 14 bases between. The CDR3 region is CASSPSGIWDGYTF. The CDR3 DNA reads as TGTGCCAGCTCACCTTCAGGGATCTGGGATGGCTACACCTTC. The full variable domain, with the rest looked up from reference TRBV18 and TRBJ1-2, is NAGVMQNPRHLVRRRGQEARLRCSPMKGHSHVYWYRQLPEEGLKFMVYLQKENIIDESGMPKERFSAEFPKEGPSILRIQQVVRGDSAAYFCASSPSGIWDGYTFGSGTRLTVV.

DNA for the CDR3: TGTGCCAGCAGTGAAACAGGGTTCAACGAGCAGTACTTC. It is translated as CASSETGFNEQYF. The genes are TRBV2 and TRBJ2-7, with D possibly being TRBD1 (6 bases). The V end lost 2 bases, the J end lost 5 bases, and 10 bases lay between the germline ends. The CDR3 runs to 13 residues. Germline values: CDR1 SNHLY, CDR2 FYNNEI.

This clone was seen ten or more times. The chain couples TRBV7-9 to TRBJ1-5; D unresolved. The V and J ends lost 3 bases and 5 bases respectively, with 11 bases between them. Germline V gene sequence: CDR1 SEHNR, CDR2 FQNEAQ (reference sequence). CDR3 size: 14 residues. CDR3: CASSFDGYYQPQHF. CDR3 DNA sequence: TGTGCCAGCAGCTTTGACGGCTATTATCAGCCCCAGCATTTT.

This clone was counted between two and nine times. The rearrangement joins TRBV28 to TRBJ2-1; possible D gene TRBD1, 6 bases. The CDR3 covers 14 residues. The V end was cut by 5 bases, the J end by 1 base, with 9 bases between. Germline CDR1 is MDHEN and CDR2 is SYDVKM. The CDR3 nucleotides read TGTGCCAGCAGTCGGACAGCGTCCTACAATGAGCAGTTCTTC. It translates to CASSRTASYNEQFF.

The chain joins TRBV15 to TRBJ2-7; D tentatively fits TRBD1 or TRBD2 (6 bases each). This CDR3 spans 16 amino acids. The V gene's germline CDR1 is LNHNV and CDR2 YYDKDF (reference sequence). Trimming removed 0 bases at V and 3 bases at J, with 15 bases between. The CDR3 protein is CATSRDFSGAGYEQYF. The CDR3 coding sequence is TGTGCCACCAGCAGAGATTTTTCGGGGGCAGGCTACGAGCAGTACTTC.

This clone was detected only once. The CDR3 DNA sequence: TGTGCCAGCAGCTGGGACAGGGGGGTAAGGAATCAGCCCCAGCATTTT. The encoded protein is CASSWDRGVRNQPQHF. The rearrangement uses TRBV5-8 and TRBJ1-5; TRBD1 agrees at 11 bases. V trimming: 3 bases; J trimming: 4 bases; junction bases outside the gene matches: 6. Germline V lookup: CDR1 SGHTS, CDR2 YDEGEE. The CDR3 consists of 16 residues.

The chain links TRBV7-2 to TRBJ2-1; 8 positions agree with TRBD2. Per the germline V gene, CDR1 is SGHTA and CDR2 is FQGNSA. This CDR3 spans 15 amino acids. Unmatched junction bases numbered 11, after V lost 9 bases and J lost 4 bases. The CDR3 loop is CASRGGVAGYNEQFF. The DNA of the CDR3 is TGTGCCAGTCGGGGAGGGGTAGCGGGATACAATGAGCAGTTCTTC.

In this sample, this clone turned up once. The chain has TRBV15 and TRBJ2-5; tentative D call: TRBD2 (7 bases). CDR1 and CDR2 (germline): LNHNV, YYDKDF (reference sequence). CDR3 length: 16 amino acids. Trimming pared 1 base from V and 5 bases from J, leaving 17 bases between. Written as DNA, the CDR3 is TGTGCCACCAGCAGAGCCCCCCCTGGGGGGGCGGAGACCCAGTACTTC. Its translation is CATSRAPPGGAETQYF.

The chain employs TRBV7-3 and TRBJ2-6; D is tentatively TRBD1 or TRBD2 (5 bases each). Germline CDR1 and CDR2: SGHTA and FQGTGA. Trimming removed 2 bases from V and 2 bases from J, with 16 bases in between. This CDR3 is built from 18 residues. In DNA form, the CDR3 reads TGTGCCAGCAGCTTAGGGGGTAGTAAAGGAGCTGGGGCCAACGTCCTGACTTTC. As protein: CASSLGGSKGAGANVLTF.

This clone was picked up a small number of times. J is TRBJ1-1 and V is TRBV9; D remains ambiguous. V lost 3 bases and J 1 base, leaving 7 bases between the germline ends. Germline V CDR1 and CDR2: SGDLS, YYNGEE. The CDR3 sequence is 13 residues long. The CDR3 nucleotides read TGTGCCAGCAGCGGTCCCAAGAACACTGAAGCTTTCTTT. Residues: CASSGPKNTEAFF.

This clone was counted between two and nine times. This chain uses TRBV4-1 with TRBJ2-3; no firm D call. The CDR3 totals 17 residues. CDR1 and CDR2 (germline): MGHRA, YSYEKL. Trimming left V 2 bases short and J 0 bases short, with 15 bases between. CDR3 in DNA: TGCGCCAGCAGCCAACCCGCTCGGACGGATAGCACAGATACGCAGTATTTT. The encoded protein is CASSQPARTDSTDTQYF.

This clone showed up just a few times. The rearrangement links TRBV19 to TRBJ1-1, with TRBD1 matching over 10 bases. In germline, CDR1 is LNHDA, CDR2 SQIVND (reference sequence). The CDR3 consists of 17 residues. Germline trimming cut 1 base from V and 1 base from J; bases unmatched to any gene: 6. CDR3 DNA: TGTGCCAGTAGTATAGGTCCGGGACAGGGGCGGAACACTGAAGCTTTCTTT. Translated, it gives CASSIGPGQGRNTEAFF.

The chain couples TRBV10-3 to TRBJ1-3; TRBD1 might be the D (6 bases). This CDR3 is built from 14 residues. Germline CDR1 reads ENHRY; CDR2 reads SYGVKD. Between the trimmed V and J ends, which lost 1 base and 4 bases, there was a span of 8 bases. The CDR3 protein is CAISEYRAGNTIYF. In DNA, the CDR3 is TGTGCCATCAGTGAGTACAGGGCAGGAAACACCATATATTTT.

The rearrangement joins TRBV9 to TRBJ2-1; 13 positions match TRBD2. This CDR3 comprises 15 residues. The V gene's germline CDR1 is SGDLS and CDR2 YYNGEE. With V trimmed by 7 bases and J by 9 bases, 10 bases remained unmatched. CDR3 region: CASSPGLAGVGEQFF. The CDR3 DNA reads TGTGCCAGCTCTCCCGGACTAGCGGGAGTGGGTGAGCAGTTCTTC.

CDR3 sequence: CASSLGQGITYEQYF. CDR3 in DNA: TGTGCCAGCAGCTTAGGACAGGGAATTACCTACGAGCAGTACTTC. The V gene is TRBV7-8, the J gene TRBJ2-7, with 7 bases that match TRBD1. This CDR3 spans 15 amino acids. The germline V gene encodes CDR1 SGHVS and CDR2 FQNEAQ. The junction had 5 bases not matched to a gene; V was cut back by 1 base and J by 2 bases.

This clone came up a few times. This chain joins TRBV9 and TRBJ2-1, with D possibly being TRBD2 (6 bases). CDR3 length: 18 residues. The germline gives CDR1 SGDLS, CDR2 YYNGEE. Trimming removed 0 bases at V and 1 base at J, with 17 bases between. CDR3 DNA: TGTGCCAGCAGCGTAGACCTCTTCGGGAGTTTATCCTACAATGAGCAGTTCTTC. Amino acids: CASSVDLFGSLSYNEQFF.